This is a list of T cell receptor beta chains from one sample in a study of blood T cell repertoires in COVID-19. TCRdb's copy holds only in-frame clones and misses some; the assay was immunoSEQ multiplex PCR. The sample consists of roughly 80,000 clones, less than 85% of them appearing once. The material sequenced was peripheral blood. All receptors derive from a human donor in a cohort sampled during active COVID-19. Both conserved end residues are part of each CDR3.

j_call v_call cdr3_aa
TRBJ1-2 TRBV14 CASSQVGSYGYTF
TRBJ2-7 TRBV2 CASSDRRGPGRYEQYF
TRBJ2-7 TRBV3-1/TRBV3-2 CASSQGGGTGNYEQYF
TRBJ2-7 TRBV14 CASSQVFSEQYF
TRBJ2-1 TRBV7-9 CASSRDGSPRGGEQFF
TRBJ2-7 TRBV4-1 CASSRTGTPDEQYF
TRBJ2-7 TRBV5-5 CASGLDGRYEQYF
TRBJ1-4 TRBV5-1 CASSLGTATNEKLFF
TRBJ2-3 TRBV6-6 CASKTGYATDTQYF
TRBJ1-3 TRBV6-1 CASSAYSGTGAGNTIYF
TRBJ2-3 TRBV11-3 CASSLGERGHTDTQYF
TRBJ1-2 TRBV4-1 CASSHTGRANYGYTF
TRBJ1-5 TRBV19 CASSEGGVYNQPQHF